The 3 T cell receptor beta chains listed next were all sequenced from one sample in a study of T cell responses to AZD1222 COVID-19 vaccine. Sequenced by immunoSEQ multiplex PCR; TCRdb stores in-frame clones only, minus some. This table has about 120,000 clones, 75% to 95% appearing once. Sequencing used peripheral blood, obtained 28 days after the second dose of the MenACWY control vaccine. The receptors come from an adult who received the MenACWY meningococcal vaccine as a control.

The chain combines TRBV28 with TRBJ2-1; 11 nucleotides match TRBD1. CDR1 is MDHEN, CDR2 SYDVKM, per germline. Unmatched junction bases numbered 6, after V lost 1 base and J lost 10 bases. The CDR3 runs to 15 residues. The chain's CDR3 is CASSLYGTGGEEQFF. CDR3 bases: TGTGCCAGCAGTTTATACGGGACAGGGGGGGAGGAGCAGTTCTTC.

V gene TRBV5-6 combines with J gene TRBJ1-2, with D maybe TRBD1 (6 bases). The length of the CDR3 is 15 residues. V gave up 0 bases and J gave up 3 bases, with 12 bases separating them. CDR1 SGHDT and CDR2 YYEEEE come from the germline V gene. The CDR3 region has the DNA TGTGCCAGCAGCTTGGAAGGGGGAGGATACTATGGCTACACCTTC. Encoded protein: CASSLEGGGYYGYTF.

The chain recombines TRBV28 with TRBJ2-7; tentatively, D is TRBD2 (6 bases). CDR1 and CDR2 (germline): MDHEN, SYDVKM. The ends were cut back, 6 bases at V and 2 bases at J, with 14 bases in the middle. The CDR3 totals 14 residues. CDR3 loop: CASRGTGGAYEQYV. The CDR3 nucleotides read TGTGCCAGCAGAGGGACCGGAGGGGCCTACGAGCAGTACGTC.